The rows below give T cell receptor beta chains drawn from one sample of a study of T cell responses to AZD1222 COVID-19 vaccine. Data came from immunoSEQ multiplex PCR; TCRdb stores just in-frame clones and leaves some out. Here the sample spans over 150,000 clones, 94% being singletons. Sample: peripheral blood, taken 28 days after the second AZD1222 dose. Receptors were obtained from an adult who received the AZD1222 COVID-19 vaccine. Both conserved end residues are part of each CDR3. D genes are given only for firm matches. For some rows the clone size is stated as once, few or many, or as a class when expanded; others skip it.

>TRBV6-5|NA|TRBD2|TRBJ2-1
TGTGCCAGCAGTCGGGGACTAACCCACAATGAGCAGTTCTTC
CASSRGLTHNEQFF
>TRBV11-3|once|TRBD1|TRBJ2-5
TGTGCCAGCAGCATCCAGGGGGCCGGGGAGACCCAGTACTTC
CASSIQGAGETQYF
>TRBV3-1/TRBV3-2|NA|TRBD2|TRBJ2-1
TGTGCCAGCAGCCCCAAGCTGGGACTAGCGGGAGTCAATGAGCAGTTCTTC
CASSPKLGLAGVNEQFF
>TRBV2|NA|NA|TRBJ1-5
TGTGCCAGCAGTGAAAATGGGGCTAAGCGGCAGCCCCAGCATTTT
CASSENGAKRQPQHF
>TRBV2|NA|NA|TRBJ1-1
TGTGCCAGCAGTGAGAACCACAGGACTGAAGCTTTCTTT
CASSENHRTEAFF
>TRBV19|NA|NA|TRBJ1-5
TGTGCCAGTAGTCGCAAACAGGGATCGGCTCCCAATCAGCCCCAGCATTTT
CASSRKQGSAPNQPQHF
>TRBV19|NA|NA|TRBJ1-4
TGTGCCAGTAGTATAGAAACAGGGTCGGGGGAAAAACTGTTTTTT
CASSIETGSGEKLFF
>TRBV29-1|once|NA|TRBJ1-1
TGCAGCGTTCAAAAGACAAACACTGAAGCTTTCTTT
CSVQKTNTEAFF
>TRBV14|NA|NA|TRBJ1-2
TGTGCCAGCAGCCCCGGCCTCAGCCAGGAGTACACCTTC
CASSPGLSQEYTF
>TRBV5-4|NA|NA|TRBJ2-1
TGTGCCAGCAGCCGGCGACAGGTTTACAATGAGCAGTTCTTC
CASSRRQVYNEQFF
>TRBV28|NA|TRBD1|TRBJ1-4
TGTGCCAGCAGTCCTGCGGGACAGGGTAATGAAAAACTGTTTTTT
CASSPAGQGNEKLFF
>TRBV7-3|NA|NA|TRBJ1-5
TGTGCCAGCAGCCTACAGGGAGGTCAGCCCCAGCATTTT
CASSLQGGQPQHF
>TRBV9|NA|NA|TRBJ2-2
TGTGCCAGCAGCGTTATGAGTAGACCGAACACCGGGGAGCTGTTTTTT
CASSVMSRPNTGELFF
>TRBV9|NA|NA|TRBJ1-6
TGTGCCAGCAGCGTAGAAGGGACACCGAGCTCCTATAATTCACCCCTCCACTTT
CASSVEGTPSSYNSPLHF
>TRBV6-1|NA|TRBD2|TRBJ2-7
TGTGCCAGCAGTGAAGTATTAGGACTAGCGGATGACGAGCAGTACTTC
CASSEVLGLADDEQYF
>TRBV27|NA|NA|TRBJ2-7
TGTGCCAGCAGTTTATCATATACCCCGGGGTACGAGCAGTACTTC
CASSLSYTPGYEQYF
>TRBV19|NA|NA|TRBJ1-1
TGTGCCGTTCAGGGGCAGTTGGACACTGAAGCTTTCTTT
CAVQGQLDTEAFF
>TRBV6-1|NA|TRBD1|TRBJ1-2
TGTGCCAGCAGTGAAGCGGGGGACAGCTATGGCTACACCTTC
CASSEAGDSYGYTF
>TRBV6-2/TRBV6-3|NA|NA|TRBJ1-4
TGTGCCAGCAGCCAGACAGAACTGAAACCTTCCAAACTGTTTTTT
CASSQTELKPSKLFF
>TRBV5-6|NA|TRBD1|TRBJ2-1
TGTGCCAGCAGCCTATTCCGGGACAGGGGCGGTGATGAGCAGTTCTTC
CASSLFRDRGGDEQFF
>TRBV6-6|once|NA|TRBJ1-1
TGTGCCAGCCGCCGGACAGACCAAAACACTGAAGCTTTCTTT
CASRRTDQNTEAFF
>TRBV28|NA|NA|TRBJ1-1
TGTGCCAGCAGTTCCCCCCCAGGGAACACTGAAGCTTTCTTT
CASSSPPGNTEAFF
>TRBV9|NA|NA|TRBJ2-3
TGTGCCAGCAACCACACAGATACGCAGTATTTT
CASNHTDTQYF
>TRBV6-5|NA|NA|TRBJ1-2
TGTGCCACCGATAACATTTACCTGGGGCACTATGGCTACACCTTC
CATDNIYLGHYGYTF
>TRBV28|NA|TRBD2|TRBJ2-7
TGTGCCAGCAGTTCCTTTTGGCCGGCCTTGGGGTTGGAAGCGGGAGGGTATGAGCAGTACTTC
CASSSFWPALGLEAGGYEQYF
>TRBV2|NA|NA|TRBJ2-5
TGTGCCAGCAGACGGGGGCAGTCGACCCAGTACTTC
CASRRGQSTQYF
>TRBV6-4|once|NA|TRBJ1-2
TGTGCCAGCAGCGCTTCGACAGCTAACTATGGCTACACCTTC
CASSASTANYGYTF
>TRBV12-5|NA|NA|TRBJ2-3
TGTGCTAGTGGTTTGGGACTAGTAGAGACAGATACGCAGTATTTT
CASGLGLVETDTQYF
>TRBV6-5|NA|TRBD1|TRBJ1-3
TGTGCCAGCAGGGGACAGGGGAGACCTGGAAACACCATATATTTT
CASRGQGRPGNTIYF
>TRBV9|few|NA|TRBJ1-2
TGTGCCAGCAGCGTAGAGGTTTTGGGGGATGGCTACACCTTC
CASSVEVLGDGYTF
>TRBV15|NA|TRBD2|TRBJ2-5
TGTGCCACCAGCAGCGGGGGGGCCCGCGAGACCCAGTACTTC
CATSSGGARETQYF
>TRBV12-3/TRBV12-4|NA|NA|TRBJ2-2
TGTGCCAGCAGCCGCCCAATCACCGGGGAGCTGTTTTTT
CASSRPITGELFF
>TRBV6-4|NA|TRBD2|TRBJ2-1
TGTGCCAGCAGTACCGAACTAGCGGGGGGCAATGAGCAGTTCTTC
CASSTELAGGNEQFF
>TRBV4-1|NA|NA|TRBJ2-1
TGCGCCAGCGCGGAGGGGGATGCGACACCCTACAATGAGCAGTTCTTC
CASAEGDATPYNEQFF
>TRBV12-3/TRBV12-4|NA|NA|TRBJ1-3
TGTGCCAGCAGCTCGGACAGAAAAAACACCATATATTTT
CASSSDRKNTIYF
>TRBV19|NA|NA|TRBJ1-1
TGTGCCAGTAGTATCCTGAAGAACACTGAAGCTTTCTTT
CASSILKNTEAFF
>TRBV5-1|few|TRBD1|TRBJ1-2
TGCGCCAGCAGCTTCGAAAACGACAGGGAAGTCTATGGCTACACCTTC
CASSFENDREVYGYTF
>TRBV29-1|NA|NA|TRBJ2-1
TGCAGCGTTGGAATACTAGGCACCAATGAGCAGTTCTTC
CSVGILGTNEQFF
>TRBV7-9|NA|NA|TRBJ1-2
TGTGCCAGCAGCTTAGGGTCCCGAAGCGACTATGGCTACACCTTC
CASSLGSRSDYGYTF
>TRBV5-1|NA|TRBD1|TRBJ1-2
TGCGCCAGCAGCCTGAGCCCGACAGGGAGGAACTATGGCTACACCTTC
CASSLSPTGRNYGYTF
>TRBV6-6|NA|TRBD2|TRBJ2-7
TGTGCCAGCGACCCGGGAGGCTCCTACGAGCAGTACTTC
CASDPGGSYEQYF
>TRBV5-5|NA|TRBD2|TRBJ2-1
TGTGCCAGCACCCCATTCGGGACTAGCGGCGACTATGAGCAGTTCTTC
CASTPFGTSGDYEQFF
>TRBV19|NA|NA|TRBJ1-2
TGTGCCAGTAGTATTCCGTCATCCACACATGGCTACACCTTC
CASSIPSSTHGYTF
>TRBV6-5|once|NA|TRBJ2-1
TGTGCCGTTCGGGACACCCGTGATGAGCAGTTCTTC
CAVRDTRDEQFF
>TRBV27|NA|NA|TRBJ1-5
TGTGCCAGCAGCAAAACAGGGAATCAGCCCCAGCATTTT
CASSKTGNQPQHF
>TRBV11-2|NA|NA|TRBJ2-2
TGTGCCAGCAGTCAGACAGGAGTCACCGGGGAGCTGTTTTTT
CASSQTGVTGELFF
>TRBV3-1/TRBV3-2|NA|NA|TRBJ1-3
TGTGCCAGCAGCCAATCATCCGGGGGCAACACCATATATTTT
CASSQSSGGNTIYF
>TRBV7-8|NA|NA|TRBJ1-4
TGTGCCAGCAGCTTAGGTGCAACTAATGAAAAACTGTTTTTT
CASSLGATNEKLFF
>TRBV6-6|NA|NA|TRBJ1-2
TGTGCCAGCACGCAAACGAGAACTAACTATGGCTACACCTTC
CASTQTRTNYGYTF
>TRBV28|NA|NA|TRBJ1-4
TGTGCCAGCAGTTTGGACGGAGTCCGAAATGAAAAACTGTTTTTT
CASSLDGVRNEKLFF
>TRBV19|NA|NA|TRBJ1-2
TGTGCCAGTAGTACGGTGCAGGGAGGAGGCTACACCTTC
CASSTVQGGGYTF
>TRBV28|NA|TRBD2|TRBJ2-3
TGTGCCAGCAGTTTCCGCGGGGGACGGGATACGCAGTATTTT
CASSFRGGRDTQYF
>TRBV5-6|NA|NA|TRBJ2-7
TGTGCCAGCAGCCTGGACAGCAGCGCCGGGCAGTACTTC
CASSLDSSAGQYF
>TRBV7-2|NA|TRBD2|TRBJ2-5
TGTGCCAGCAGCTCGGGGTTTGGGAGGGGAGAGACCCAGTACTTC
CASSSGFGRGETQYF
>TRBV7-2|NA|NA|TRBJ2-1
TGTGCCACCCGAGGGATCCTCAACAATGAGCAGTTCTTC
CATRGILNNEQFF
>TRBV5-1|few|NA|TRBJ1-1
TGCGCCAGCTCCATAGACCGCAAAGAAGCTTTCTTT
CASSIDRKEAFF
>TRBV14|once|NA|TRBJ2-2
TGTGCCAGCAGCCAAGATCGGCGACGGGAAACCGGGGAGCTGTTTTTT
CASSQDRRRETGELFF
>TRBV2|NA|NA|TRBJ2-5
TGTGCCAGCAGTGGGGGGCGGACCCAGTACTTC
CASSGGRTQYF
>TRBV25-1|NA|NA|TRBJ1-1
TGTGCCAGCAGTGGGTACAGGGACGAGAACACTGAAGCTTTCTTT
CASSGYRDENTEAFF
>TRBV13|NA|NA|TRBJ2-2
TGTGCCAGCAGCTTACGCACATTTACGCCGAACACCGGGGAGCTGTTTTTT
CASSLRTFTPNTGELFF